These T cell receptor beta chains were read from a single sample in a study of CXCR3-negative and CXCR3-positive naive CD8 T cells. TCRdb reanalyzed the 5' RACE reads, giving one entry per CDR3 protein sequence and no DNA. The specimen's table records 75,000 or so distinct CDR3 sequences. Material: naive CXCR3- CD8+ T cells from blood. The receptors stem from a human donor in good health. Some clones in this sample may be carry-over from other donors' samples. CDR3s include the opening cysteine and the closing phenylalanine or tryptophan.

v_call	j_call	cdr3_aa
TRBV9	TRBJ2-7	CASSVRGLAGVEQYF
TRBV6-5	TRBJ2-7	CASSPWDSAYEQYF
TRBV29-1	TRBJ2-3	CSAPGQSTDTQYF
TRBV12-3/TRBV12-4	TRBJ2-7	CASRPGQGTYEQYF
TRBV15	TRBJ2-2	CATSRDRFSGGTGELFF
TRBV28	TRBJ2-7	CASSSERDRVYEQYF
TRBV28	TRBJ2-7	CASREGIFSYEQYF
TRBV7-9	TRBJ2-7	CASSLDWPGVEQYF
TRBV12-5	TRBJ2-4	CASGRTLDVAKNIQYF
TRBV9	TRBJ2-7	CASSLTGERAQGEQYF
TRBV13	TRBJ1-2	CASSLGAGGANYGYTF